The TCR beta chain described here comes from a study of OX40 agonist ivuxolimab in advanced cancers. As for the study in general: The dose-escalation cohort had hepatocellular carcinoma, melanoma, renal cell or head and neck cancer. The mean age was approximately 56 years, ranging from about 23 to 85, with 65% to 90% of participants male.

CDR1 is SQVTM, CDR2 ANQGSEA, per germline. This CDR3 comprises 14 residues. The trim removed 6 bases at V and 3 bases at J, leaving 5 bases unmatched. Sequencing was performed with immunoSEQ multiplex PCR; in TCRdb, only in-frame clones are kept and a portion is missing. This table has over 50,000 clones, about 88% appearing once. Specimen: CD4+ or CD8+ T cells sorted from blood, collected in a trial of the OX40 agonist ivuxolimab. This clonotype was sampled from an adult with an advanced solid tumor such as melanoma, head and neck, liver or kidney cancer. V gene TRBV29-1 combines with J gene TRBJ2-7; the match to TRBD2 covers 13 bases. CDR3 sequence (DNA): TGCAGCGTGGCAGGGACTAGCGGGATCTACGAGCAGTACTTC. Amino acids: CSVAGTSGIYEQYF.